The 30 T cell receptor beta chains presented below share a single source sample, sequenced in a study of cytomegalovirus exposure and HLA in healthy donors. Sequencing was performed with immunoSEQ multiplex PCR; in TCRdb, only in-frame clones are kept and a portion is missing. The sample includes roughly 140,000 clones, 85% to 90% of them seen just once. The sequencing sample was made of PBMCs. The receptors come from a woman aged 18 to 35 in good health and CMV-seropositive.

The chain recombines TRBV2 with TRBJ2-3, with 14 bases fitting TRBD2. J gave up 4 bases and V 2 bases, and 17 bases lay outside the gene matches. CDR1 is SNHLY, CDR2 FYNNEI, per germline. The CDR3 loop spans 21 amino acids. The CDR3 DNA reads TGTGCCAGCAGTGAAAGACGTTCTGGCGGGACTAGCGGGAGCCGTGCAGATACGCAGTATTTT. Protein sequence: CASSERRSGGTSGSRADTQYF.

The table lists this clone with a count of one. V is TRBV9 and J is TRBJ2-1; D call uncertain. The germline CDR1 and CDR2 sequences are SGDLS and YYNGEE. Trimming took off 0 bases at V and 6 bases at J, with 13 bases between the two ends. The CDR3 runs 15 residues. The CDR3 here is CASSVGVVSTNEQFF. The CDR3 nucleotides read TGTGCCAGCAGCGTAGGCGTGGTCTCCACCAATGAGCAGTTCTTC.

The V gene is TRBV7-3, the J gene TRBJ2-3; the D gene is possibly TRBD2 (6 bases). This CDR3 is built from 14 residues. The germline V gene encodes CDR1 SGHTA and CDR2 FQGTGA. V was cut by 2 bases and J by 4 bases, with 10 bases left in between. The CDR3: CASSLGGVSDTQYF. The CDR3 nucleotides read TGTGCCAGCAGCTTAGGCGGGGTCTCAGATACGCAGTATTTT.

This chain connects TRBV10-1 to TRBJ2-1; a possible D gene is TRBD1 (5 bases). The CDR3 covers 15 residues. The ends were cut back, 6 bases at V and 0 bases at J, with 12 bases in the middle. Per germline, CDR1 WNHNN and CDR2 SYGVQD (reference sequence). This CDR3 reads CASRDRQSSYNEQFF. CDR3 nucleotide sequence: TGCGCCAGCAGGGATAGACAGAGCTCCTACAATGAGCAGTTCTTC.

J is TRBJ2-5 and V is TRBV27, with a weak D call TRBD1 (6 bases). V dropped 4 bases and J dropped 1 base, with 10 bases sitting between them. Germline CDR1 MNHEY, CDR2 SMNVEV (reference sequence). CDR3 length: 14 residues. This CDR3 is CASSWGHSQETQYF. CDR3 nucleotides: TGTGCCAGCAGTTGGGGACATTCCCAAGAGACCCAGTACTTC.

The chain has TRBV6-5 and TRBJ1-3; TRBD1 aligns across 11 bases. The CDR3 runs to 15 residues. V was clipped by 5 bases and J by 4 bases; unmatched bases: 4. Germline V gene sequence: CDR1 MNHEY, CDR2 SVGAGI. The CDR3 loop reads CASSRTGGSGNTIYF. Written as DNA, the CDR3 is TGTGCCAGCAGTCGGACAGGGGGCTCAGGAAACACCATATATTTT.

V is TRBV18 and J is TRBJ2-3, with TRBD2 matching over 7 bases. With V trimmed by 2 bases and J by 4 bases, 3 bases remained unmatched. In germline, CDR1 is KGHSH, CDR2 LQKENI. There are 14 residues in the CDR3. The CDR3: CASSPGRGADTQYF. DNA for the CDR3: TGTGCCAGCTCACCAGGGAGGGGTGCAGATACGCAGTATTTT.

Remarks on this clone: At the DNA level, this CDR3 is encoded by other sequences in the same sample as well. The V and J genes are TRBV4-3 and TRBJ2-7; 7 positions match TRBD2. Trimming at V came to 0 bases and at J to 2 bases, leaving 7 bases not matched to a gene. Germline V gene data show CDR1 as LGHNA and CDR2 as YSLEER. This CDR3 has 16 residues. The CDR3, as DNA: TGCGCCAGCAGCCAAGAATGGGCTAGCGGAACCTACGAGCAGTACTTC. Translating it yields CASSQEWASGTYEQYF.

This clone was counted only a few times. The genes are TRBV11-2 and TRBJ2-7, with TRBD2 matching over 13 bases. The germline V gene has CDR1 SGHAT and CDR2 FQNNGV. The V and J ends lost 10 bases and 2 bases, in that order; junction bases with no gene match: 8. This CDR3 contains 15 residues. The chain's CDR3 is CATKRLAGGAYEQYF. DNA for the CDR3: TGTGCCACCAAAAGACTAGCGGGAGGTGCCTACGAGCAGTACTTC.

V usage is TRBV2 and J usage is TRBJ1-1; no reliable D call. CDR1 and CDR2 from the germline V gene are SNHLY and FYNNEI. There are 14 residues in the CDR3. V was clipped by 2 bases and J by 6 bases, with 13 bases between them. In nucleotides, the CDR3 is TGTGCCAGCAGTGAACGCTCGGGTGCTGCTGAAGCTTTCTTT. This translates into CASSERSGAAEAFF.

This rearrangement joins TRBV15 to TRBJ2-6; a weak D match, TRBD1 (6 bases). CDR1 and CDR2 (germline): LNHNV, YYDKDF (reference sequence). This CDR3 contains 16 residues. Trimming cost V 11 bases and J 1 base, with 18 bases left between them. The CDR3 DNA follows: TGTGCCGCCTCCACAGGGTTAAGATCTGGGGCCAACGTCCTGACTTTC. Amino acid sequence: CAASTGLRSGANVLTF.

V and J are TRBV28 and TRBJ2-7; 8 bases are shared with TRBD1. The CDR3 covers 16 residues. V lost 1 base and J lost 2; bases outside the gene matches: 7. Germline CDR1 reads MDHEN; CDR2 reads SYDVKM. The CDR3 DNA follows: TGTGCCAGCAGTTTATCCGGGACAGGTGCAGCCTACGAGCAGTACTTC. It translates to CASSLSGTGAAYEQYF.

The CDR3 spells CASTLDLVDTSTQYF. The CDR3 DNA follows: TGCGCCAGCACCCTAGACCTTGTGGACACTTCGACGCAGTATTTT. V is TRBV5-1 and J is TRBJ2-3, with D perhaps TRBD1 (5 bases). The germline gives CDR1 SGHRS, CDR2 YFSETQ. The CDR3 totals 15 residues. V was clipped by 6 bases and J by 9 bases, with 23 bases between them.

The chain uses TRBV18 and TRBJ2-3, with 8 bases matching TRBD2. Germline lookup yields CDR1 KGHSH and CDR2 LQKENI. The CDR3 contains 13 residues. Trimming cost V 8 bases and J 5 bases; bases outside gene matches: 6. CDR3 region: CASTGTREDTQYF. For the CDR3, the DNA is TGTGCCAGCACCGGGACTAGGGAAGATACGCAGTATTTT.

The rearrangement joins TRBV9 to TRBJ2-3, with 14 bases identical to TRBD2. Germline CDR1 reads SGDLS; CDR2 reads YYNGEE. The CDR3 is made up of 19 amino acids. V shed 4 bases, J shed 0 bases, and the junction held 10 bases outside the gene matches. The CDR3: CASSPRTSGRTPSTDTQYF. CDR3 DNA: TGTGCCAGCAGCCCCCGGACTAGCGGGAGGACGCCTAGCACAGATACGCAGTATTTT.

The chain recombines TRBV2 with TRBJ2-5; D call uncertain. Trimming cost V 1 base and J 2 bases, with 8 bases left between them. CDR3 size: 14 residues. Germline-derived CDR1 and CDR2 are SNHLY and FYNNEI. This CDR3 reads CASSEDRAQETQYF. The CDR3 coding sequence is TGTGCCAGCAGTGAAGATAGAGCACAAGAGACCCAGTACTTC.

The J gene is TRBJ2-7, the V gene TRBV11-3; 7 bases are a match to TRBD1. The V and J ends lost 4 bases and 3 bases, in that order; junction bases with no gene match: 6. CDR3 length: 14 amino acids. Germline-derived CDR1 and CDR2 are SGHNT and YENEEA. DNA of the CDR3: TGTGCCAGCAGCTCCCCGGACAGGATCTACGAGCAGTACTTC. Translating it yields CASSSPDRIYEQYF. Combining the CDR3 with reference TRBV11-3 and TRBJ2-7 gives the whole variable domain EAGVVQSPRYKIIEKKQPVAFWCNPISGHNTLYWYLQNLGQGPELLIRYENEEAVDDSQLPKDRFSAERLKGVDSTLKIQPAELGDSAVYLCASSSPDRIYEQYFGPGTRLTVT.

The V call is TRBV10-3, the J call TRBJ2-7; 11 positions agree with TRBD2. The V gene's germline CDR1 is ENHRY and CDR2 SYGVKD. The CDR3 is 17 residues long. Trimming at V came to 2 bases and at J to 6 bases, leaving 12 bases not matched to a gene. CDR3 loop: CAISESQTSGSASEQYF. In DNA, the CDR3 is TGTGCCATCAGTGAGAGCCAAACTAGCGGGAGTGCCTCCGAGCAGTACTTC.

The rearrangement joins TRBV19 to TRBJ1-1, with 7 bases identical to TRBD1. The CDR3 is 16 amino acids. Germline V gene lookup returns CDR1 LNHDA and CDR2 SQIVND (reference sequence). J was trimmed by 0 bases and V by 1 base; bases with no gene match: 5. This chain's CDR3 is CASSIAEGAMNTEAFF. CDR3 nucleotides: TGTGCCAGTAGTATAGCGGAGGGGGCGATGAACACTGAAGCTTTCTTT. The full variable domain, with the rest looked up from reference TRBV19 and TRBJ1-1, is DGGITQSPKYLFRKEGQNVTLSCEQNLNHDAMYWYRQDPGQGLRLIYYSQIVNDFQKGDIAEGYSVSREKKESFPLTVTSAQKNPTAFYLCASSIAEGAMNTEAFFGQGTRLTVV.

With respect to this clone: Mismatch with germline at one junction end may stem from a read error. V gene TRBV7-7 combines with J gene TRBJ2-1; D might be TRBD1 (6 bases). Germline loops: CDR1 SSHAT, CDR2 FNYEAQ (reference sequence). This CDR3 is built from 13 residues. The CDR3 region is CASSLAEGDEQFF. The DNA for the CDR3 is TGTGCTAGCAGCTTAGCTGAGGGGGATGAGCAGTTCTTC.

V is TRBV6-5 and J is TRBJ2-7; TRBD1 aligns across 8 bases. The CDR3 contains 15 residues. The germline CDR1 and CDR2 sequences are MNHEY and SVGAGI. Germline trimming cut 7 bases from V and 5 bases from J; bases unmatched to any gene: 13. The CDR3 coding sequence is TGTGCCAGCACCAAGACCGGGACAGGAACTCACGAGCAGTACTTC. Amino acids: CASTKTGTGTHEQYF.

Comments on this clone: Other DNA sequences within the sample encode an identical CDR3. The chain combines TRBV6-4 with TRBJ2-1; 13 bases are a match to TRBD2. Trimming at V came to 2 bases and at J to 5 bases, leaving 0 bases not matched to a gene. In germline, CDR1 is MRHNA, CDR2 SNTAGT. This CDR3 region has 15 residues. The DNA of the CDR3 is TGTGCCAGCAGTGACGGGACTAGCGGGGACAATGAGCAGTTCTTC. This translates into CASSDGTSGDNEQFF.

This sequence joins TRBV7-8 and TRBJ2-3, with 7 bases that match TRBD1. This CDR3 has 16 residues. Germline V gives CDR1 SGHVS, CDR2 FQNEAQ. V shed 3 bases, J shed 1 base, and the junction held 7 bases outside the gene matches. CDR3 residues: CASSFRPQGGTDTQYF. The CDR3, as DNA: TGTGCCAGCAGCTTCAGACCCCAGGGGGGCACAGATACGCAGTATTTT.

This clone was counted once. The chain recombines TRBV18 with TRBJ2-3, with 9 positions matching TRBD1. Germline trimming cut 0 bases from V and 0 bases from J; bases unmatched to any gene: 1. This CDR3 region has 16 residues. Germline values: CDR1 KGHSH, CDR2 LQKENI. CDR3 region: CASSPPDRGSTDTQYF. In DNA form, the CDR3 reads TGTGCCAGCTCACCACCGGACAGGGGTAGCACAGATACGCAGTATTTT.

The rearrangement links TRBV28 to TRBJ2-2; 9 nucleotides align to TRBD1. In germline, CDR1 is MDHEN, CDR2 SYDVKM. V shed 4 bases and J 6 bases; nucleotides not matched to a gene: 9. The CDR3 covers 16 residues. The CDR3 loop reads CASSYPGQGVSGELFF. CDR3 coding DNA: TGTGCCAGCAGTTACCCGGGACAGGGAGTGTCCGGGGAGCTGTTTTTT.

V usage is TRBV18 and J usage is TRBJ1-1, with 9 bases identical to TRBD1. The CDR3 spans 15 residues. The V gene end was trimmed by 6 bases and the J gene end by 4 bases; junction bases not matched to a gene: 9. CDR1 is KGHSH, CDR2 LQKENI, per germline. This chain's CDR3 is CASSFSGTGSTEAFF. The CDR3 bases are TGTGCCAGCTCGTTCTCCGGGACAGGGAGCACTGAAGCTTTCTTT.

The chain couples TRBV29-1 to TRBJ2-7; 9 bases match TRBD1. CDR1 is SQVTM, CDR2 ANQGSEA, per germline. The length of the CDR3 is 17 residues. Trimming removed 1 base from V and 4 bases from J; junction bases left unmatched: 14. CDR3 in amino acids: CSVEAPGRGQGFYEQYF. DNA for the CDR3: TGCAGCGTTGAAGCACCGGGGCGGGGACAGGGTTTTTACGAGCAGTACTTC.

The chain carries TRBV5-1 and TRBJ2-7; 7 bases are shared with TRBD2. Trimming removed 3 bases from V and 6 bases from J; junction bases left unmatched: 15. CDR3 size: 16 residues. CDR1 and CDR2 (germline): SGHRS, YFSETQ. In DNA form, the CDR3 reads TGCGCCAGCAGCTCGGCCGGGGGAGGGAGCGTCACCGAGCAGTACTTC. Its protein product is CASSSAGGGSVTEQYF.

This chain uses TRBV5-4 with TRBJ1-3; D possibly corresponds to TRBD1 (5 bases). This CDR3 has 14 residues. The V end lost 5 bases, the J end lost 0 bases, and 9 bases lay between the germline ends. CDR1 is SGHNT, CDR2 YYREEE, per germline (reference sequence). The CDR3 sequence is CASSPQGSGNTIYF. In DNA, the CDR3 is TGTGCCAGCAGTCCTCAGGGCTCTGGAAACACCATATATTTT.

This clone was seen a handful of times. The DNA for the CDR3 is TGTGCCAGCAGTTACCGGCCAGGCGAAAAACTGTTTTTT. Translating it yields CASSYRPGEKLFF. The chain uses TRBV6-6 and TRBJ1-4; unclear D gene. From germline, CDR1 is MNHNY and CDR2 SVGAGI (reference sequence). Trimming took off 2 bases at V and 8 bases at J, with 9 bases between the two ends. This CDR3 contains 13 residues.